The clone carrying this TCR beta chain occurred once. Methods used by the authors: How many nucleated cells were present was estimated from reference gene primer amplification. Produced via immunoSEQ multiplex PCR; TCRdb's table is partial and in-frame only. That table is the source of V, J and clone size, and D and trimming were worked out from the DNA. This sample has about 190,000 clones; roughly four fifths occur once, and the top ten carry approximately 13%. The data originate from a study of blood T cell repertoires in COVID-19. Study overall: There were acute and convalescent COVID-19 samples, and they came from the United States, Italy and Spain. The cDNA or gDNA used as material had been derived from T cells, B-cell-depleted T cells, or PBMCs.

This TCR came from a man aged 45-60 years who had recovered from COVID-19. Sequencing used peripheral blood.

CDR3 residues: CASSLISRAPIHEQYF. The CDR3 nucleotides read TGTGCCAGCAGCTTAATCTCGAGAGCCCCAATACACGAGCAGTACTTC. The V and J genes are TRBV7-2 and TRBJ2-7; D is uncertain. Trimming stripped 2 bases from V and 5 bases from J, with 19 bases between. The CDR3 spans 16 residues. CDR1 and CDR2 from the germline V gene are SGHTA and FQGNSA.